These 2 T cell receptor beta chains came from one sample sequenced in a study of T cells after posttransplantation cyclophosphamide. Measured with immunoSEQ multiplex PCR; TCRdb has only the in-frame clones, and not every one. In total the sample includes approximately 40,000 clones, none of them seen once. The sample comprised PBMCs. Receptor source: a man aged 35 to 55 in good health, CMV-negative, and a related stem cell transplant donor.

This clone was seen at least ten times. The chain carries TRBV18 and TRBJ1-5; D remains ambiguous. Trimming shortened V by 2 bases and J by 5 bases, and 7 bases separated the two germline ends. The CDR3 is 13 residues long. Germline V gives CDR1 KGHSH, CDR2 LQKENI. CDR3 residues: CASSPLRDQPQHF. The CDR3 DNA reads as TGTGCCAGCTCACCATTACGGGATCAGCCCCAGCATTTT.

This clone was picked up many times. This rearrangement joins TRBV10-3 to TRBJ2-1; a possible D gene is TRBD1 (5 bases). The V gene's germline CDR1 is ENHRY and CDR2 SYGVKD. The length of the CDR3 is 13 residues. The V gene lost 4 bases and the J gene lost 10 bases, with 14 bases spanning the gap. CDR3 nucleotides: TGTGCCATCAGTGGGACATCTTACGGGGAGCAGTTCTTC. Its protein is CAISGTSYGEQFF.